Given below is one T cell receptor (beta chain) in context. Its antigen is still unknown. It has no much larger one-base neighbor in the sample; base qualities were not kept. V loses 3 bases, J loses 1 base, and the germline ends lie 10 bases apart. Including the terminal cysteine and phenylalanine, the CDR3 comprises 14 residues. Solely the CDR3 DNA is kept, with 42 bases framed from the first base. Sequences SGHRS (CDR1) and YFSETQ (CDR2) are obtained from the germline V gene. The data stem from a study of control samples from healthy donors and cancer patients (dated by TCRdb to 2018 to 2021). The library was generated by the immunoSEQ multiplex PCR assay. TCRdb's version of the immuneACCESS table is confined to in-frame rearrangements and falls short of the full clone set. An unresolved V gene accounts for under half of the shortfall where checked; the remainder is of unknown origin. A total of 100,000 to 150,000 clones appear in this sample, 80% to 95% of them only once. Roughly 2.5% of the sample comes from the top ten.

The chain is encoded by TRBV5-1 joined to TRBJ1-1; the D gene is perhaps TRBD1, on 5 matching bases. Source material: blood. This clonotype originated in a man between 18 and 29 years old in good health. The CDR3 sequence is CASSSGAGNTEAFF. The DNA sequence reads TGCGCCAGCAGCTCCGGGGCGGGGAACACTGAAGCTTTCTTT.